The 32 T cell receptor beta chains presented below share a single source sample, sequenced in a study of T cell clonality in common variable immunodeficiency. Some clones are missing from TCRdb's copy, which holds only in-frame ones; the method was immunoSEQ multiplex PCR. The counts give roughly 60,000 clones, none of them seen only once; over 1.5% is held by the top ten. The sequenced sample was peripheral blood mononuclear cells. The receptors were gathered from a person aged 18-69 years in good health.

Ten or more counts support this clone. The missing CDR3 end, 3 residues past where the read stops, is filled in from the germline J gene. This chain joins TRBV4-2 and TRBJ2-3; 9 bases match TRBD1. The germline V gene encodes CDR1 LGHNA and CDR2 YNFKEQ. This CDR3 is 17 amino acids long. V shed 0 bases and J 2 bases; nucleotides not matched to a gene: 6. The chain's CDR3 is CASSQELQGALTDTQYF. The sequenced part of the CDR3 DNA is TGTGCCAGCAGCCAAGAATTACAGGGGGCACTCACAGATACG.

There are many counts of this clone. The read is 3 residues too short to cover the CDR3 end, so that end is filled in from the germline J gene. This sequence joins TRBV6-4 and TRBJ2-3, with TRBD2 matching over 9 bases. CDR1 and CDR2 (germline): MRHNA, SNTAGT. The CDR3 consists of 14 residues. V lost 3 bases, J lost 6 bases, and 4 bases stayed unmatched. CDR3 bases read: TGTGCCAGCAGTGAGCTAGCGGGATCGGATACG. Its translation: CASSELAGSDT. The whole CDR3 is CASSELAGSDTQYF.

This clone was detected ten times or more. CDR3 protein: CSAKQDPNTEAFF. The part of the CDR3 DNA that was read is TGCAGTGCTAAACAGGACCCGAACACTGAA. The chain couples TRBV20-1 to TRBJ1-1; possibly TRBD1 for D (5 bases). The read terminates 3 residues before the CDR3 end, so the remaining end is supplied by the germline J gene. This CDR3 comprises 13 residues. The V end was cut by 4 bases, the J end by 1 base, with 10 bases between. Germline V gene lookup returns CDR1 DFQATT and CDR2 SNEGSKA (reference sequence).

This clone was observed at least ten times. With the read ending 3 residues before the CDR3 end, the germline J gene is used to fill in that end. This rearrangement joins TRBV12-3 or TRBV12-4 to TRBJ2-3; D might be TRBD1 (5 bases). Trimming took off 6 bases at V and 4 bases at J, with 8 bases between the two ends. This CDR3 is 12 amino acids long. The sequenced CDR3 bases are TGTGCCAGCAGATCAGGGCCAGATACG. It specifies CASRSGPDT. The whole CDR3 protein reads CASRSGPDTQYF.

This clone was seen ten or more times. The read ends 3 residues shy of where the CDR3 ends; the end is completed using the germline J gene. The genes are TRBV20-1 and TRBJ1-1; the D is unclear. Germline values: CDR1 DFQATT, CDR2 SNEGSKA (reference sequence). Deletions cut 6 bases from V and 4 bases from J, with 27 bases between. The CDR3 spans 17 residues. CDR3 DNA (partial): TGCAGTGCGTCTCCTACGGGGTACCTGCCGAAGGGCACTGAA. Its protein is CSASPTGYLPKGTE. The entire CDR3 protein is CSASPTGYLPKGTEAFF.

This clone was observed at least ten times. The CDR3 extends 3 residues past the end of the read, so its final part is completed from the germline J gene. J is TRBJ1-3 and V is TRBV30, with D tentatively TRBD1 (5 bases). CDR1 and CDR2 (germline): GTSNPN, SVGIG (reference sequence). Trimming removed 3 bases at V and 2 bases at J, with 8 bases between. The CDR3 extends over 13 amino acids. The covered CDR3 bases are TGTGCCTGGAGCGCAGGGACTGGAAACACC. Its protein is CAWSAGTGNT. The whole CDR3 is CAWSAGTGNTIYF.

This clone appeared a few times. The CDR3 end falls 3 residues outside the read, so it is completed with the germline J gene. This chain connects TRBV10-2 to TRBJ2-1; 11 bases agree with TRBD2. This CDR3 contains 13 residues. CDR1 is WSHSY, CDR2 SAAADI, per germline. J was trimmed by 5 bases and V by 8 bases; bases with no gene match: 2. The CDR3 here is CASGLAGNNEQFF. The DNA read from the CDR3 is TGCGCCAGCGGACTAGCGGGTAACAATGAG.

This clone was found many times. The read falls 3 residues short of the CDR3 end, and the missing part is taken from the germline J gene. The V call is TRBV5-1, the J call TRBJ1-1; TRBD1 might be the D (5 bases). The germline V gene has CDR1 SGHRS and CDR2 YFSETQ. This CDR3 has 16 amino acids. V was trimmed by 2 bases and J by 4 bases, leaving 18 bases between them. The CDR3 DNA, read in part, is TGCGCCAGCAGCTTATACGTAGGGGTGGGTGGCACTGAA. Translated, it gives CASSLYVGVGGTE. The entire CDR3 sequence reads CASSLYVGVGGTEAFF.

This clone has a count of ten or more. The read is 3 residues too short to cover the CDR3 end, so that end is filled in from the germline J gene. This chain links TRBV18 with TRBJ1-2, with 7 bases matching TRBD1. Germline V gene data show CDR1 as KGHSH and CDR2 as LQKENI. CDR3 size: 13 residues. This CDR3 reads CASSPFQGEGYTF. The DNA read from the CDR3 is TGTGCCAGCTCACCGTTTCAGGGGGAAGGC.

Many counts were recorded for this clone. Partial CDR3 DNA: TGTGCCAGTAGTATCGATTGGACAGGTGGACGCGAAAAA. Translating gives CASSIDWTGGREK. The whole CDR3 protein is CASSIDWTGGREKLFF. This chain joins TRBV19 and TRBJ1-4; TRBD1 matches at 7 bases. The CDR3 goes on 3 residues after the read ends, and that part is filled in from the germline J gene. Looked up from germline, CDR1 is LNHDA and CDR2 is SQIVND (reference sequence). After removal of 3 bases from V and 8 bases from J, the junction contained 12 bases not matched to a gene. The CDR3 runs to 16 residues.

This clone was seen repeatedly, ten times or more. The sequence runs out 3 residues before the end of the CDR3; the remainder is reconstructed from the germline J gene. The gene calls are TRBV20-1 and TRBJ1-1; 7 bases align to TRBD1. This CDR3 spans 17 amino acids. With 4 bases clipped from V and 5 bases from J, the junction kept 19 bases outside the gene matches. Germline CDR1 reads DFQATT; CDR2 reads SNEGSKA (reference sequence). CDR3 protein: CSAIGFLTGRVETEAFF. CDR3 DNA, as far as it was read: TGCAGTGCTATAGGCTTCCTGACAGGGAGAGTTGAAACTGAA.

Regarding this clone: The CDR3 extends 3 residues past the end of the read, so its final part is completed from the germline J gene. The chain links TRBV2 to TRBJ2-1; TRBD1 might be the D (5 bases). From germline, CDR1 is SNHLY and CDR2 FYNNEI. V lost 4 bases and J 8 bases, leaving 12 bases between the germline ends. The length of the CDR3 is 13 residues. The CDR3 reads CASSGQGLDEQFF. The CDR3 bases that were read are TGTGCCAGCAGTGGGCAGGGTTTGGATGAG. Full variable domain (remainder filled in from reference TRBV2 and TRBJ2-1): EPEVTQTPSHQVTQMGQEVILRCVPISNHLYFYWYRQILGQKVEFLVSFYNNEISEKSEIFDDQFSVERPDGSNFTLKIRSTKLEDSAMYFCASSGQGLDEQFFGPGTRLTVL.

At least ten counts were recorded for this clone. The CDR3 goes on 3 residues after the read ends, and that part is filled in from the germline J gene. The chain has TRBV28 and TRBJ2-5, with D perhaps TRBD1 (6 bases). The CDR3 consists of 16 residues. Germline V CDR1 and CDR2: MDHEN, SYDVKM. V was trimmed by 6 bases and J by 5 bases, leaving 22 bases between them. CDR3 protein: CASSSVLSQGTETQYF. The covered CDR3 bases are TGTGCCAGCAGCTCTGTCCTTTCACAGGGTACGGAGACC.

In its sample, this clone was seen many times. The read stops 3 residues short of the end of the CDR3; the missing end is completed from the germline J gene. The chain is built from TRBV12-3 or TRBV12-4 and TRBJ1-5; TRBD1 is a possible D gene (6 bases). The CDR3 extends over 14 amino acids. V gave up 6 bases and J gave up 4 bases, with 13 bases separating them. CDR3: CASRHREGNQPQHF. CDR3 DNA (partial): TGTGCCAGCAGGCACAGGGAGGGGAATCAGCCC.

This clone was recorded at least ten times. The sequence runs out 3 residues before the end of the CDR3; the remainder is reconstructed from the germline J gene. V and J are TRBV11-2 and TRBJ2-4, with 7 bases matching TRBD1. Germline assignment: CDR1 SGHAT and CDR2 FQNNGV. The CDR3 extends over 14 amino acids. The CDR3 sequence is CASSLDNVQGTQYF. The CDR3 DNA, read in part, is TGTGCCAGCAGCTTAGATAACGTACAGGGGACT.

This clone was counted ten times or more. The read ends 3 residues shy of where the CDR3 ends; the end is completed using the germline J gene. The chain carries TRBV13 and TRBJ2-5, with TRBD1 matching over 7 bases. Germline assignment: CDR1 PRHDT and CDR2 FYEKMQ (reference sequence). With V trimmed by 3 bases and J by 0 bases, 7 bases remained unmatched. The CDR3 loop spans 16 amino acids. Incomplete CDR3 DNA: TGTGCCAGCAGCTTCAGGGACAGTTTGTACCAAGAGACC. Translated, it gives CASSFRDSLYQET. The full CDR3 sequence reads CASSFRDSLYQETQYF.

In the case of this clone: A much larger clone lies one base from this, so it may be a read error. The sequence runs out 3 residues before the end of the CDR3; the remainder is reconstructed from the germline J gene. The sample contains more than one DNA sequence encoding this CDR3. V is TRBV6-2 or TRBV6-3 and J is TRBJ1-3; D call uncertain. Germline loops: CDR1 MNHEY, CDR2 SVGEGT. The CDR3 loop spans 15 amino acids. CDR3 amino acids: CASRERVTSGNTIYF. The sequenced part of the CDR3 DNA is TGTGCCAGCAGGGAGAGGGTCACGTCTGGAAACACG.

The sample holds a few counts of this clone. The CDR3 end lies 3 residues beyond the end of the read and is filled in from the germline J gene. The V call is TRBV5-3, the J call TRBJ2-1, with 10 bases that match TRBD2. TRBV5-3 is assigned to the ORF class and has an uncertain function. The junction had 9 bases not matched to a gene; V was cut back by 4 bases and J by 5 bases. This CDR3 is built from 16 residues. The part of the CDR3 DNA that was read is TGTGCCAGAAGCGATTGGGAAGCGGGGGGGGACAATGAG. This translates into CARSDWEAGGDNE. The full CDR3 sequence reads CARSDWEAGGDNEQFF.

Many counts were recorded for this clone. The CDR3 end is not reached by the read, which stops 3 residues before it; the germline J gene fills it in. The rearrangement uses TRBV20-1 and TRBJ1-2; TRBD1 matches at 8 bases. The CDR3 length is 15 residues. CDR1 is DFQATT and CDR2 is SNEGSKA in the germline V gene (reference sequence). Trimming took 8 bases from V and 1 from J; bases not matched to a gene: 12. The CDR3 spells CSPMGPTGGNYGYTF. The covered CDR3 bases are TGCAGTCCCATGGGGCCCACAGGGGGTAACTATGGC.

This clone was seen many times. The read halts 3 residues ahead of the CDR3 end, with the missing end drawn from the germline J gene. The V gene is TRBV7-9, the J gene TRBJ2-3, with D unresolved. The CDR3 contains 12 residues. V was trimmed by 4 bases and J by 6 bases, leaving 8 bases between them. Germline V lookup: CDR1 SEHNR, CDR2 FQNEAQ (reference sequence). The CDR3 here is CASSYLVDTQYF. The covered CDR3 bases are TGTGCCAGCAGCTATCTAGTGGATACG.

This clone showed up many times. The read finishes 3 residues shy of the CDR3 end, and the germline J gene is used to complete it. The rearrangement joins TRBV6-4 to TRBJ2-1, with 8 bases fitting TRBD2. Per the germline V gene, CDR1 is MRHNA and CDR2 is SNTAGT. After removal of 4 bases from V and 4 bases from J, the junction contained 9 bases not matched to a gene. The CDR3 consists of 16 residues. The CDR3 bases that were read are TGTGCCAGCAGTGTTACGTCGAGCGGGGGATACAATGAG. This gives the protein CASSVTSSGGYNE. Given in full, the CDR3 is CASSVTSSGGYNEQFF.

This clone was observed many times. Coverage ceases 3 residues before the CDR3 finishes, and the germline J gene fills in the end. This chain uses TRBV12-3 or TRBV12-4 with TRBJ2-7, with D perhaps TRBD1 (5 bases). The V end lost 3 bases, the J end lost 3 bases, and 9 bases lay between the germline ends. The CDR3 totals 13 residues. The covered CDR3 bases are TGTGCCAGCAGTTTCCTAGGGGTCTACGAG. Translating gives CASSFLGVYE. The entire CDR3 protein is CASSFLGVYEQYF.

This clone was detected many times. The read ends 3 residues before the CDR3 terminus; that terminus is restored from the germline J gene. The chain combines TRBV18 with TRBJ1-6; 12 bases fit TRBD1. The CDR3 extends over 15 amino acids. The germline gives CDR1 KGHSH, CDR2 LQKENI. J gave up 6 bases and V 4 bases, and 1 base lay outside the gene matches. CDR3 sequence reads: CASSRDRGLNSPLHF. The covered CDR3 bases are TGTGCCAGCTCACGGGACAGGGGGCTTAATTCACCC.

This clone has ten or more counts. The read falls 3 residues short of the CDR3 end, and the missing part is taken from the germline J gene. The chain is built from TRBV24-1 and TRBJ2-1; TRBD2 matches at 8 bases. The CDR3 has 16 residues. The V segment lost 2 bases and the J segment 0 bases; nucleotides outside the gene matches: 2. Germline V gene lookup returns CDR1 KGHDR and CDR2 SFDVKD. The CDR3 bases that were read are TGTGCCACCAGTGATTCCAGCGGGAGCTCCTACAATGAG. Protein: CATSDSSGSSYNE. The CDR3 in full is CATSDSSGSSYNEQFF.

In this sample, this clone turned up many times. The read comes to an end 3 residues before the CDR3 does, leaving the germline J gene to fill in the end. The chain is built from TRBV20-1 and TRBJ2-7; a weak D match, TRBD2 (5 bases). Trimming took off 0 bases at V and 5 bases at J, with 17 bases between the two ends. CDR1 and CDR2 (germline): DFQATT, SNEGSKA (reference sequence). This CDR3 is built from 15 residues. The covered CDR3 bases are TGCAGTGCTAGAGAGGCGGGTCCGGATGCCGACGAG. It is translated as CSAREAGPDADE. The whole CDR3 region reads CSAREAGPDADEQYF.

The sample holds a few counts of this clone. The read gets to within 3 residues of the CDR3 end, and the germline J gene fills in the rest. V and J are TRBV5-6 and TRBJ1-4; D remains unclear. CDR1 and CDR2 from the germline V gene are SGHDT and YYEEEE. V was pared by 0 bases and J by 7 bases, with 13 bases between. CDR3 length equals 15 residues. CDR3 DNA (partial): TGTGCCAGCAGCTTGGGCAGCTTTGCGGGTGAAAAA. This codes for CASSLGSFAGEK. The entire CDR3 reads CASSLGSFAGEKLFF.

This clone has a handful of counts. The read ends 3 residues early relative to the CDR3; the germline J gene fills the gap. V usage is TRBV7-9 and J usage is TRBJ1-5, with 11 bases identical to TRBD1. From germline, CDR1 is SEHNR and CDR2 FQNEAQ (reference sequence). The CDR3 has 15 residues. The V segment lost 5 bases and the J segment 7 bases; nucleotides outside the gene matches: 7. The CDR3 DNA, read in part, is TGTGCCAGCAGCAACCCGGGACAGGGGGAACAGCCC. It yields the protein CASSNPGQGEQP. The full CDR3 reads CASSNPGQGEQPQHF.

There are many counts of this clone. The read gets to within 3 residues of the CDR3 end, and the germline J gene fills in the rest. The chain recombines TRBV19 with TRBJ2-6, with no clear D. With 3 bases removed from V and 4 bases from J, the gap between germline ends came to 4 bases. From germline, CDR1 is LNHDA and CDR2 SQIVND (reference sequence). The CDR3 sequence is 13 residues long. The CDR3 protein is CASSIQGANVLTF. Incomplete CDR3 DNA: TGTGCCAGTAGTATTCAGGGGGCCAACGTC. Complete variable domain (other parts from reference TRBV19 and TRBJ2-6): DGGITQSPKYLFRKEGQNVTLSCEQNLNHDAMYWYRQDPGQGLRLIYYSQIVNDFQKGDIAEGYSVSREKKESFPLTVTSAQKNPTAFYLCASSIQGANVLTFGAGSRLTVL.

Ten or more counts support this clone. The DNA ends 3 residues before the CDR3 does, and the rest of the CDR3 is filled in from the germline J gene. This rearrangement joins TRBV2 to TRBJ2-3, with D unresolved. The CDR3 covers 14 residues. Germline CDR1 and CDR2: SNHLY and FYNNEI. V dropped 0 bases and J dropped 2 bases, with 6 bases sitting between them. CDR3 DNA (partial): TGTGCCAGCAGTGAAGCCCTTTACACAGATACG. Amino acid sequence: CASSEALYTDT. The whole CDR3 region reads CASSEALYTDTQYF.

In this sample, this clone turned up many times. The CDR3 extends 3 residues past the end of the read, so its final part is completed from the germline J gene. V and J are TRBV3-1 (or the pseudogene TRBV3-2) and TRBJ2-7, with D tentatively TRBD1 (6 bases). With 3 bases removed from V and 4 bases from J, the gap between germline ends came to 13 bases. Looked up from germline, CDR1 is LGHDT and CDR2 is YNNKEL (reference sequence). The CDR3 is made up of 14 amino acids. The CDR3 DNA, read in part, is TGTGCCAGCAGCCAGAACCTTAGGGGGTACGAG. Translating it yields CASSQNLRGYE. The complete CDR3 sequence is CASSQNLRGYEQYF.

This clone showed up many times. The CDR3 extends 3 residues past the end of the read, so its final part is completed from the germline J gene. The rearrangement uses TRBV7-2 and TRBJ2-7, with D uncertain. V was pared by 5 bases and J by 6 bases, with 20 bases between. Germline values: CDR1 SGHTA, CDR2 FQGNSA. The CDR3 runs 15 residues. CDR3 DNA, as far as it was read: TGTGCCAGCAGCCCCACGATGTGGGCCTCTTCCGAG. Its protein product is CASSPTMWASSE. The entire CDR3 sequence reads CASSPTMWASSEQYF.

In its sample, this clone was seen many times. The read gets to within 3 residues of the CDR3 end, and the germline J gene fills in the rest. The chain recombines TRBV7-9 with TRBJ2-1; TRBD1 aligns across 7 bases. This CDR3 region has 15 residues. Per germline, CDR1 SEHNR and CDR2 FQNEAQ (reference sequence). V lost 6 bases and J lost 0; bases outside the gene matches: 5. Incomplete CDR3 DNA: TGTGCCAGCAGGCCGACAGGGAGCTCCTACAATGAG. Its translation: CASRPTGSSYNE. The full CDR3 reads CASRPTGSSYNEQFF.